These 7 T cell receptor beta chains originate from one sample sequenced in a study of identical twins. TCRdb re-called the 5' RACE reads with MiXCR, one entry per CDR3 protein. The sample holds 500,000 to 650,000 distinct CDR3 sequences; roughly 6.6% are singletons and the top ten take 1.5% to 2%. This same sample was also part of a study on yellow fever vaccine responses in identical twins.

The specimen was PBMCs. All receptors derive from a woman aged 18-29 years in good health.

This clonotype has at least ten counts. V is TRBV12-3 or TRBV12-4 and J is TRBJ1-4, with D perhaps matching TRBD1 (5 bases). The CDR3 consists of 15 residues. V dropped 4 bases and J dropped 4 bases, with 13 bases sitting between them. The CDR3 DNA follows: TGTGCCAGCAGTTCCCGGACACGGAGTAATGAAAAACTGTTTTTT. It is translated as CASSSRTRSNEKLFF.

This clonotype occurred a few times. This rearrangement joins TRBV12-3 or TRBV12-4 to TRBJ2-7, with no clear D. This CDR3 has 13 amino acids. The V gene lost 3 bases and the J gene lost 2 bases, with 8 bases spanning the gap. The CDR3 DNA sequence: TGTGCCAGCAGTTTGAGACATCCCTACGAGCAGTACTTC. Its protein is CASSLRHPYEQYF.

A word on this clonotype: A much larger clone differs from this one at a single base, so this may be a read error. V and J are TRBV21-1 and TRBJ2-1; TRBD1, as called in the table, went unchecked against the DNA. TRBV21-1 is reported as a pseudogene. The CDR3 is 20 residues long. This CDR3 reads CASSKKNSGTRLSSYNEQFF. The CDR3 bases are TGTGCCAGCAGCAAAAAAAATTCAGGGACGCGACTTAGCTCCTACAATGAGCAGTTCTTC.

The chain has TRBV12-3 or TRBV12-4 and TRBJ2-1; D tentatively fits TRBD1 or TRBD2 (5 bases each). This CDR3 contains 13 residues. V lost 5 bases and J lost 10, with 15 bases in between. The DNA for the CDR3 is TGTGCCAGCAGTCTTTGGGGGAAGGAGGAGCAGTTCTTC. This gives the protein CASSLWGKEEQFF.

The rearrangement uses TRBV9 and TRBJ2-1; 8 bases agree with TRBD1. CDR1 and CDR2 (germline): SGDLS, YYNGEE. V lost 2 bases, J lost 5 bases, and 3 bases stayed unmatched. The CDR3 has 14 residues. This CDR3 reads CASSVGQDNNEQFF. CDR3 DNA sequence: TGTGCCAGCAGCGTGGGACAGGATAACAATGAGCAGTTCTTC.

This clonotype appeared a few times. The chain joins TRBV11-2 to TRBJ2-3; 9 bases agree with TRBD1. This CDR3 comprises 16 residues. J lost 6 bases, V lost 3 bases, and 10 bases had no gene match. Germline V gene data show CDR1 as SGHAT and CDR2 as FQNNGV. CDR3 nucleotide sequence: TGTGCCAGCAGCTTGGGACCGGGACAGGGATGGGATACGCAGTATTTT. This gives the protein CASSLGPGQGWDTQYF.

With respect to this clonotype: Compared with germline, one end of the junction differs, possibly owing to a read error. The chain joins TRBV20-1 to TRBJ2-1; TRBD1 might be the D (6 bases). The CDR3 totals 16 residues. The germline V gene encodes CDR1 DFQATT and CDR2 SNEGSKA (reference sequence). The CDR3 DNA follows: TGCTGTGCTAGAGCTTGGGACACAAGTCGGTACAATGAGCAGTTCTTC. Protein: CCARAWDTSRYNEQFF.